Below, 11 T cell receptor beta chains from the same sample are listed, as sequenced in a study of Ad26.COV2.S vaccination and SARS-CoV-2 variants. As to treatment: over 15 received Ad26.COV2.S at low or high dose, single or two shots; roughly five received placebo; per-sample allocation not given. Samples came from day 63 after the first vaccine or placebo injection. Generated by immunoSEQ multiplex PCR, the TCRdb table keeps only in-frame clones and is missing some. The repertoire holds some 400,000 clones, with 89% as singletons. The sequencing used peripheral blood, collected in a trial of Ad26.COV2.S vaccine versus placebo. These receptors all stem from a person between 18 and 60 years old who received the Ad26.COV2.S COVID-19 vaccine or a placebo.

The rearrangement joins TRBV24-1 to TRBJ2-3, with TRBD2 matching over 10 bases. The CDR3 length is 15 residues. J was trimmed by 4 bases and V by 4 bases; bases with no gene match: 4. Germline assignment: CDR1 KGHDR and CDR2 SFDVKD. CDR3 residues: CATSDLAGVADTQYF. The CDR3 DNA sequence: TGTGCCACCAGTGACCTAGCGGGAGTAGCAGATACGCAGTATTTT.

The rearrangement joins TRBV4-2 to TRBJ1-4, with D unclear. Trimming cost V 0 bases and J 4 bases, with 9 bases left between them. Germline V lookup: CDR1 LGHNA, CDR2 YNFKEQ. The CDR3 consists of 15 residues. The CDR3 region has the DNA TGTGCCAGCAGCCAAGATGGAAGTTTTAATGAAAAACTGTTTTTT. As protein: CASSQDGSFNEKLFF.

The J gene is TRBJ2-3, the V gene TRBV3-1 (or the pseudogene TRBV3-2); tentatively, D is TRBD2 (7 bases). Germline CDR1 is LGHDT and CDR2 is YNNKEL (reference sequence). This CDR3 is built from 14 residues. V was cut by 3 bases and J by 3 bases, with 10 bases left in between. The CDR3 loop is CASSHRGGTDTQYF. The CDR3 nucleotides are TGTGCCAGCAGCCACAGGGGAGGGACAGATACGCAGTATTTT.

This rearrangement joins TRBV7-9 to TRBJ2-3; 9 bases line up with TRBD1. CDR1 and CDR2 (germline): SEHNR, FQNEAQ (reference sequence). This CDR3 contains 15 residues. J gave up 1 base and V 3 bases, and 2 bases lay outside the gene matches. CDR3 protein: CASSLGQGGTDTQYF. Here the CDR3 DNA reads TGTGCCAGCAGCTTGGGACAGGGTGGCACAGATACGCAGTATTTT.

The chain is built from TRBV7-3 and TRBJ1-1, with D possibly being TRBD1 (5 bases). Germline values: CDR1 SGHTA, CDR2 FQGTGA. V dropped 3 bases and J dropped 4 bases, with 9 bases sitting between them. CDR3 size: 13 residues. The CDR3 loop is CASSFGGGTEAFF. The CDR3 coding sequence is TGTGCCAGCAGCTTCGGTGGGGGCACTGAAGCTTTCTTT.

The V and J genes are TRBV30 and TRBJ1-3; 7 bases agree with TRBD1. There are 14 residues in the CDR3. Trimming took 1 base from V and 4 from J; bases not matched to a gene: 4. Germline V gene lookup returns CDR1 GTSNPN and CDR2 SVGIG (reference sequence). The CDR3 nucleotides are TGTGCCTGGAGTGCGGGACAGCCAGGAAACACCATATATTTT. Residues: CAWSAGQPGNTIYF.

The gene calls are TRBV7-8 and TRBJ2-7; perhaps TRBD2 as D (5 bases). The germline V and J ends were trimmed by 0 bases and 3 bases, with 15 bases remaining between them. CDR1 SGHVS and CDR2 FQNEAQ come from the germline V gene. CDR3 length: 16 residues. The CDR3 bases are TGTGCCAGCAGCTTAGCGCGGACTTTTGTACGCTACGAGCAGTACTTC. It specifies CASSLARTFVRYEQYF. Together with reference TRBV7-8 and TRBJ2-7, the CDR3 gives the full variable domain: GAGVSQSPRYKVAKRGQDVALRCDPISGHVSLFWYQQALGQGPEFLTYFQNEAQLDKSGLPSDRFFAERPEGSVSTLKIQRTQQEDSAVYLCASSLARTFVRYEQYFGPGTRLTVT.

The rearrangement links TRBV28 to TRBJ2-2; D perhaps matches TRBD2 (5 bases). The CDR3 sequence is 15 residues long. The V end lost 6 bases, the J end lost 0 bases, and 11 bases lay between the germline ends. The germline gives CDR1 MDHEN, CDR2 SYDVKM. The CDR3 protein is CASSRTDANTGELFF. The CDR3 DNA reads as TGTGCCAGCAGCCGGACTGACGCGAACACCGGGGAGCTGTTTTTT.

The chain couples TRBV28 to TRBJ1-1; no reliable D call. With 1 base removed from V and 5 bases from J, the gap between germline ends came to 8 bases. CDR3 size: 13 residues. Germline V lookup: CDR1 MDHEN, CDR2 SYDVKM. Here the CDR3 reads CASSLSSETEAFF. The CDR3 DNA sequence: TGTGCCAGCAGTTTATCTTCTGAGACTGAAGCTTTCTTT.

The rearrangement joins TRBV11-3 to TRBJ2-1, with a possible D match to TRBD2 (5 bases). Looked up from germline, CDR1 is SGHNT and CDR2 is YENEEA. V shed 4 bases and J shed 1 base, with 11 bases lying between them. This CDR3 has 15 amino acids. CDR3 region: CASSSGILSYNEQFF. CDR3 bases: TGTGCCAGCAGCTCCGGGATCCTTTCCTACAATGAGCAGTTCTTC.

The CDR3 DNA reads TGTGCCAGCAGCTCTAGTGGGGGTTGGGGTAGCACAGATACGCAGTATTTT. Translated: CASSSSGGWGSTDTQYF. This sequence joins TRBV7-8 and TRBJ2-3, with D tentatively TRBD1 or TRBD2 (5 bases each). Trimming took 4 bases from V and 0 from J, leaving 17 bases between them. CDR1 is SGHVS and CDR2 is FQNEAQ in the germline V gene. This CDR3 has 17 residues. Complete variable domain (other parts from reference TRBV7-8 and TRBJ2-3): GAGVSQSPRYKVAKRGQDVALRCDPISGHVSLFWYQQALGQGPEFLTYFQNEAQLDKSGLPSDRFFAERPEGSVSTLKIQRTQQEDSAVYLCASSSSGGWGSTDTQYFGPGTRLTVL.